This entry describes one T cell receptor beta chain. The data are from a study of cytomegalovirus exposure and HLA in healthy donors. PCR was performed using 60 Vbeta and 13 Jbeta primers. Profiled with immunoSEQ multiplex PCR; TCRdb holds only in-frame clones, not every one. This table has under 90,000 clones, around 78% appearing once. This CDR3 is 14 amino acids long. CDR1 is SGDLS, CDR2 YYNGEE, per germline. The V end was cut by 3 bases, the J end by 0 bases, with 6 bases between. The specimen sequenced was PBMCs. The chain joins TRBV9 to TRBJ1-4; D unclear. This receptor was identified in a man between 40 and 49 years old in good health and CMV-seronegative. The CDR3 reads CASSATATNEKLFF. The CDR3 DNA sequence: TGTGCCAGCAGCGCTACAGCAACTAATGAAAAACTGTTTTTT.